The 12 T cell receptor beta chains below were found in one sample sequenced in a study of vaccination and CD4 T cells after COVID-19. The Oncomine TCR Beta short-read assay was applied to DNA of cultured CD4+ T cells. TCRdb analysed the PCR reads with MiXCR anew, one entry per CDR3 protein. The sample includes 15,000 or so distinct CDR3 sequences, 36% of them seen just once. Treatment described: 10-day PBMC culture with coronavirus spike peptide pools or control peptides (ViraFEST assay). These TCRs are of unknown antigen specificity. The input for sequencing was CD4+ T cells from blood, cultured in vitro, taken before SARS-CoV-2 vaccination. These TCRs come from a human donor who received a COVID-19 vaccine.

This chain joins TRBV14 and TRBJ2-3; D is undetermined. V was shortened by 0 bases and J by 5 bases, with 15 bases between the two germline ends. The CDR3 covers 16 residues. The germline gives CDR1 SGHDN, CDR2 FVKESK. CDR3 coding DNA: TGTGCCAGCAGCCAAGATTGGGCTATAAGTAAAGATACGCAGTATTTT. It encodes CASSQDWAISKDTQYF.

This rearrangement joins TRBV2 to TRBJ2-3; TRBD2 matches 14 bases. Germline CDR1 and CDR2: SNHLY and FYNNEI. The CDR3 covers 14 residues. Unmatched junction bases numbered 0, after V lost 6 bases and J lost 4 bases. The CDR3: CASRTSGGADTQYF. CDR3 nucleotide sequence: TGTGCCAGCAGGACTAGCGGGGGGGCAGATACGCAGTATTTT.

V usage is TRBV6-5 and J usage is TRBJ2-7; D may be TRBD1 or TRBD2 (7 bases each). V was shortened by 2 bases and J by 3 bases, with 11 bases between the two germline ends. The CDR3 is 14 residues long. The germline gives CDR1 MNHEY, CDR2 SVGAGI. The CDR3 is CASSYIRGGYEQYF. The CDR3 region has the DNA TGTGCCAGCAGTTACATCAGGGGGGGCTACGAGCAGTACTTC.

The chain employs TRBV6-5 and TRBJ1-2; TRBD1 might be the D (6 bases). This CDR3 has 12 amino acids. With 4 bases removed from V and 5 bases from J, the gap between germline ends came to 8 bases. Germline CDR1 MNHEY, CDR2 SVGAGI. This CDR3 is CASSLTGYGYTF. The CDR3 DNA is TGTGCCAGCAGTTTGACAGGTTATGGCTACACCTTC.

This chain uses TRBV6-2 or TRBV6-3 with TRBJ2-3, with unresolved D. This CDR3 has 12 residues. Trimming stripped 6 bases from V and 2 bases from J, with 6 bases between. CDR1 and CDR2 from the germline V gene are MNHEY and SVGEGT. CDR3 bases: TGTGCCAGCAGCATCCACACAGATACGCAGTATTTT. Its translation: CASSIHTDTQYF.

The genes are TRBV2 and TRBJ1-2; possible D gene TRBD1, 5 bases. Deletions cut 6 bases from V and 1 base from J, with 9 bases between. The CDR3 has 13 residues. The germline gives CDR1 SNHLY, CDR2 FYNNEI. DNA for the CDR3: TGTGCCAGCAGCCGGGACGGTAACTATGGCTACACCTTC. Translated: CASSRDGNYGYTF.

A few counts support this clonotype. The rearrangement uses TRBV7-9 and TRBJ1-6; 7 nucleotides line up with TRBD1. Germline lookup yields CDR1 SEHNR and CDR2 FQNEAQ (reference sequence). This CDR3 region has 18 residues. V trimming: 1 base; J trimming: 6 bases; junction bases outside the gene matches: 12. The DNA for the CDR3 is TGTGCCAGCAGCTTAGGTGGCAGGGGGGAACCTACTAATTCACCCCTCCACTTT. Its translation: CASSLGGRGEPTNSPLHF.

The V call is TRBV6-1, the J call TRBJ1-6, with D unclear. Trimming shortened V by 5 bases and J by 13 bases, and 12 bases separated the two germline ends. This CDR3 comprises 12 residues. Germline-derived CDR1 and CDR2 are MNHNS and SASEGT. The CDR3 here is CASSRASQPLHF. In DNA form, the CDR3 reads TGTGCCAGCAGTCGTGCCAGCCAGCCCCTCCACTTT.

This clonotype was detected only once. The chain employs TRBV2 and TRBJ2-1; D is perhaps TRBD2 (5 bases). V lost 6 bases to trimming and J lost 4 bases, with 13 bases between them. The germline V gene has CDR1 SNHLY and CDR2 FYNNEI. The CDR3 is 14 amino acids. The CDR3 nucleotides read TGTGCCAGCAGCCTAGGAGGCCATTACAATGAGCAGTTCTTC. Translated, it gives CASSLGGHYNEQFF. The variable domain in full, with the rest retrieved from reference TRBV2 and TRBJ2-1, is EPEVTQTPSHQVTQMGQEVILRCVPISNHLYFYWYRQILGQKVEFLVSFYNNEISEKSEIFDDQFSVERPDGSNFTLKIRSTKLEDSAMYFCASSLGGHYNEQFFGPGTRLTVL.

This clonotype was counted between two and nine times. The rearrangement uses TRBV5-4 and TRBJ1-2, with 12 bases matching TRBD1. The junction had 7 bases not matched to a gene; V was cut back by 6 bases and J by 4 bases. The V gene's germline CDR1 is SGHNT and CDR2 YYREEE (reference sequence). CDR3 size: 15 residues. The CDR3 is CASTEGQGAIYGYTF. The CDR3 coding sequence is TGTGCCAGCACCGAGGGACAGGGGGCGATCTATGGCTACACCTTC.

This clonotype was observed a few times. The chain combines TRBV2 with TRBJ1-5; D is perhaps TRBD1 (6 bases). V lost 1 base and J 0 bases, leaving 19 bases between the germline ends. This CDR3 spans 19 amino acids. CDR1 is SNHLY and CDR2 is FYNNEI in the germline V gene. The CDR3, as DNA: TGTGCCAGCAGTGAAGGGGGGGGGAGGGGGAGCTATAGCAATCAGCCCCAGCATTTT. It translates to CASSEGGGRGSYSNQPQHF.

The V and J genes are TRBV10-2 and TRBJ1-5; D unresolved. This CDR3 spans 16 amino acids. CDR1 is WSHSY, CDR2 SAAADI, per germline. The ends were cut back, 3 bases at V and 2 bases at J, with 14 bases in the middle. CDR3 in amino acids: CASSDPTGQGNQPQHF. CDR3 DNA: TGCGCCAGCAGTGATCCGACCGGGCAGGGCAATCAGCCCCAGCATTTT.